The rows below give T cell receptor beta chains drawn from one sample of a study of T cell responses to AZD1222 COVID-19 vaccine. Method: immunoSEQ multiplex PCR; TCRdb's copy keeps in-frame clones and lacks some. Here the sample spans about 100,000 clones, 80% to 90% being singletons. The material was peripheral blood, obtained on day 0 of AZD1222 vaccination. The receptor set was obtained from an adult in good health. Each CDR3 is given with its conserved first and last residue. The order of the fields is D gene, V gene, clone size, J gene, CDR3 DNA, CDR3 protein. The D gene is left open where the match is weak. Clone size appears in some rows only: once, few, many, or a class for an expanded clone.

d_call: TRBD2; v_call: TRBV5-1; clone_size: .; j_call: TRBJ2-3; cdr3_nt: TGCGCCAGCAGATTGGCGGGGGGGCAGGATACGCAGTATTTT; cdr3_aa: CASRLAGGQDTQYF
d_call: TRBD1; v_call: TRBV11-2; clone_size: .; j_call: TRBJ1-2; cdr3_nt: TGTGCCAGCAGAAGAAGGGGGCTCTATGGCTACACCTTC; cdr3_aa: CASRRRGLYGYTF
d_call: TRBD2; v_call: TRBV7-9; clone_size: few; j_call: TRBJ2-7; cdr3_nt: TGTGCCAGCAGCTCCCAGACTAGCGGGCTCCCCTACGAGCAGTACTTC; cdr3_aa: CASSSQTSGLPYEQYF
d_call: .; v_call: TRBV27; clone_size: .; j_call: TRBJ1-1; cdr3_nt: TGTGCCAGCAGCCCGAACAGGTTTTGGGCCACTGAAGCTTTCTTT; cdr3_aa: CASSPNRFWATEAFF
d_call: TRBD2; v_call: TRBV5-1; clone_size: once; j_call: TRBJ2-3; cdr3_nt: TGCGCCAGCAGCTCTAGCGGGAGAGCTGATACGCAGTATTTT; cdr3_aa: CASSSSGRADTQYF
d_call: TRBD2; v_call: TRBV5-4; clone_size: few; j_call: TRBJ2-3; cdr3_nt: TGTGCCAGCAGCTTCGGGACTAGCGGGGGAGATACGCAGTATTTT; cdr3_aa: CASSFGTSGGDTQYF
d_call: TRBD1; v_call: TRBV30; clone_size: .; j_call: TRBJ1-1; cdr3_nt: TGTGCCGCTGGGGACAGCATGAACACTGAAGCTTTCTTT; cdr3_aa: CAAGDSMNTEAFF
d_call: .; v_call: TRBV29-1; clone_size: .; j_call: TRBJ1-5; cdr3_nt: TGCAGCGTTGTCGAGGGGCGAGAGCAGCCCCAGCATTTT; cdr3_aa: CSVVEGREQPQHF
d_call: .; v_call: TRBV28; clone_size: .; j_call: TRBJ2-5; cdr3_nt: TGTGCCAGCAGTTTGCCTAGCCTAGAGACCCAGTACTTC; cdr3_aa: CASSLPSLETQYF
d_call: .; v_call: TRBV4-1; clone_size: .; j_call: TRBJ2-2; cdr3_nt: TGCGCCAGCGGAAGATACACCGGGGAGCTGTTTTTT; cdr3_aa: CASGRYTGELFF
d_call: TRBD2; v_call: TRBV18; clone_size: .; j_call: TRBJ2-6; cdr3_nt: TGTGCCAGCTCACCATACACTAGCGGGGGGTCCTCTGGGGCCAACGTCCTGACTTTC; cdr3_aa: CASSPYTSGGSSGANVLTF
d_call: .; v_call: TRBV10-3; clone_size: few; j_call: TRBJ2-1; cdr3_nt: TGTGCCATCAGTGATAAGCTGGGGGGCAATGAGCAGTTCTTC; cdr3_aa: CAISDKLGGNEQFF
d_call: .; v_call: TRBV18; clone_size: .; j_call: TRBJ1-1; cdr3_nt: TGTGCCAGCTCACGGGGCGGCATGAACACTGAAGCTTTCTTT; cdr3_aa: CASSRGGMNTEAFF
d_call: .; v_call: TRBV10-3; clone_size: .; j_call: TRBJ1-5; cdr3_nt: TGTGCCATCAGTGATGCGGGGGTGTCAAATCAGCCCCAGCATTTT; cdr3_aa: CAISDAGVSNQPQHF
d_call: .; v_call: TRBV14; clone_size: .; j_call: TRBJ1-1; cdr3_nt: TGTGCCAGCAGCCAAAGTGAATTCCGCCGGACTGAAGCTTTCTTT; cdr3_aa: CASSQSEFRRTEAFF
d_call: .; v_call: TRBV19; clone_size: .; j_call: TRBJ2-3; cdr3_nt: TGTGCCAGTAGTCACGGGGGCCGCTCCCGGGTAGATACGCAGTATTTT; cdr3_aa: CASSHGGRSRVDTQYF
d_call: TRBD1; v_call: TRBV6-5; clone_size: .; j_call: TRBJ1-4; cdr3_nt: TGTGCCAGCAGTTACGGACAGGCGGGCGTGGAAAAACTGTTTTTT; cdr3_aa: CASSYGQAGVEKLFF
d_call: .; v_call: TRBV11-2; clone_size: .; j_call: TRBJ2-3; cdr3_nt: TGTGCCAGCAGCTTAGACGGCGGGAGCACAGATACGCAGTATTTT; cdr3_aa: CASSLDGGSTDTQYF
d_call: .; v_call: TRBV2; clone_size: .; j_call: TRBJ2-7; cdr3_nt: TGTGCCAGCGATGTCACCAACCGGGAGCAGTACTTC; cdr3_aa: CASDVTNREQYF
d_call: .; v_call: TRBV15; clone_size: .; j_call: TRBJ1-5; cdr3_nt: TGTGCCACCAGCAAAAGGAGGGGGACGCCGGGCCAGCCCCAGCATTTT; cdr3_aa: CATSKRRGTPGQPQHF
d_call: .; v_call: TRBV6-2/TRBV6-3; clone_size: few; j_call: TRBJ2-5; cdr3_nt: TGTGCCAGCAGTTACGGTGGAAAGACCCAGTACTTC; cdr3_aa: CASSYGGKTQYF
d_call: .; v_call: TRBV9; clone_size: .; j_call: TRBJ2-5; cdr3_nt: TGTGCCAGCAGCGTAGGGGACTTTGAAGAGACCCAGTACTTC; cdr3_aa: CASSVGDFEETQYF
d_call: .; v_call: TRBV7-2; clone_size: .; j_call: TRBJ2-7; cdr3_nt: TGTGCCAGCAGCTTAAGGGCTAGTCGCGAGCAGTACTTC; cdr3_aa: CASSLRASREQYF
d_call: TRBD1; v_call: TRBV7-2; clone_size: once; j_call: TRBJ2-1; cdr3_nt: TGTGCCAGCAGCCCACTCGGGACAGGGAATGAGCAGTTCTTC; cdr3_aa: CASSPLGTGNEQFF
d_call: .; v_call: TRBV19; clone_size: .; j_call: TRBJ1-2; cdr3_nt: TGTGCCAGTAGTCCGGGACACCGTTATGGCTACACCTTC; cdr3_aa: CASSPGHRYGYTF
d_call: .; v_call: TRBV30; clone_size: .; j_call: TRBJ1-6; cdr3_nt: TGTGCCTGGAAGTTTGGGTCACCCCTCCACTTT; cdr3_aa: CAWKFGSPLHF
d_call: .; v_call: TRBV5-1; clone_size: .; j_call: TRBJ1-3; cdr3_nt: TGCGCCAGCAGCCCACTTCCCCCAGGCTCTGGAAACACCATATATTTT; cdr3_aa: CASSPLPPGSGNTIYF
d_call: .; v_call: TRBV27; clone_size: .; j_call: TRBJ2-2; cdr3_nt: TGTGCCAGCAGTTTATTGCCCGGGGAGCTGTTTTTT; cdr3_aa: CASSLLPGELFF
d_call: .; v_call: TRBV24-1; clone_size: .; j_call: TRBJ2-3; cdr3_nt: TGTGCCACCAGTGATCCTCCTAAGGATACGCAGTATTTT; cdr3_aa: CATSDPPKDTQYF
d_call: .; v_call: TRBV11-3; clone_size: .; j_call: TRBJ2-1; cdr3_nt: TGTGCCAGCAGCTTCTCGGACAGCTCCTACAATGAGCAGTTCTTC; cdr3_aa: CASSFSDSSYNEQFF
d_call: TRBD2; v_call: TRBV7-7; clone_size: .; j_call: TRBJ2-7; cdr3_nt: TGTGCCAGCAGCTCGGGGACTAGCAACGAGCAGTACTTC; cdr3_aa: CASSSGTSNEQYF
d_call: TRBD1; v_call: TRBV19; clone_size: .; j_call: TRBJ2-2; cdr3_nt: TGTGCCAGTAGGGACAGGGGAGTCACCGGGGAGCTGTTTTTT; cdr3_aa: CASRDRGVTGELFF
d_call: .; v_call: TRBV7-2; clone_size: .; j_call: TRBJ2-1; cdr3_nt: TGTGCCAGCAGCTTCGGGATAGGGGGCAATGAGCAGTTCTTC; cdr3_aa: CASSFGIGGNEQFF
d_call: .; v_call: TRBV6-1; clone_size: .; j_call: TRBJ1-5; cdr3_nt: TGTGCCAGCAGTGAGGACAGATATCAGCCCCAGCATTTT; cdr3_aa: CASSEDRYQPQHF
d_call: .; v_call: TRBV6-5; clone_size: .; j_call: TRBJ1-5; cdr3_nt: TGTGCCGCAGGGTCTAGCAATCAGCCCCAGCATTTT; cdr3_aa: CAAGSSNQPQHF